The rows below give T cell receptor beta chains drawn from one sample of a study of tumor-infiltrating lymphocytes in primary liver carcinoma. Each CDR3 protein gets one entry after TCRdb re-called the multiplex PCR reads with MiXCR. The repertoire holds about 64,000 distinct CDR3 sequences, around 64% seen once, with roughly 40% in the top ten. Material: liver tumor tissue from sampling region 4. The receptors shown here come from a man aged 40-55 years with primary liver carcinoma and hepatitis B virus infection. The conserved cysteine and the conserved F or W are not part of the CDR3 here. D genes are given only for firm matches. Expanded clones are given a class, and other clones once, few, many or no size at all.

D	V	length	size	CDR3
.	TRBV5-1	14	few	ANSLNSGSVLYEQY
.	TRBV29-1	12	once	SVGRQLTYNEQF
TRBD1	TRBV6-1	12	many	AIIKPGQPYGYT
.	TRBV29-1	13	.	SVGTSAANIGELF
.	TRBV28	13	medium-sized	ASSRGRQDSYEQY
.	TRBV11-2	12	few	ANRERDTAYGYT
.	TRBV3-1	11	.	ASSQFPSSAQH
.	TRBV4-1	12	.	TNSQSQGFYGYT
.	TRBV7-8	13	.	ASSRTGGGPVELF
.	TRBV28	17	.	ASSRGQPQRPNSYNEHF
TRBD1	TRBV11-2	14	.	SSNFIQGAIHNGQY
TRBD2	TRBV11-2	13	many	ASSLRIAGELEQY
.	TRBV29-1	13	.	SVRGGDRETYEQY
.	TRBV24-1	12	few	ATQGTSEGNTIY
.	TRBV6-5	12	many	ASSYSSESPEAF
.	TRBV4-2	12	.	VISLGHSDNEQF
.	TRBV5-4	15	.	ASSLRGASGDTDTQY
.	TRBV28	10	many	ASKDYRETQY
TRBD2	TRBV6-5	15	.	ASSYYGTSGRFGTQY
.	TRBV20-1	12	.	SARAGYMGNGYT
.	TRBV6-2/TRBV6-3	13	.	ASRPGWGSAYGYI
.	TRBV11-2	10	.	VSTPGGYEQY
.	TRBV20-1	11	.	SARVPQRWEQY
.	TRBV4-2	12	.	DSSKDLVNYGYT
.	TRBV6-1	15	.	ASAQWAHRALPYEQY
.	TRBV5-1	13	.	ASSKRLARRDEQF
TRBD2	TRBV29-1	12	.	SVAISGRGDTQY
.	TRBV5-1	15	.	ASSSLPVSSGQENQY
.	TRBV7-9	12	few	ASSLRGAWGEAL
.	TRBV21-1	10	few	ASGPTGNEQF
.	TRBV12-3/TRBV12-4	11	.	ASILGSQWHTL
TRBD2	TRBV4-2	15	few	ASSQEPGLAGDNEQF
TRBD1	TRBV11-2	14	once	ASSASRGLVNSEAF
TRBD1	TRBV6-1	13	.	ASSVTETGEETQY
.	TRBV20-1	13	.	NASLYPGGTGELF
.	TRBV4-2	13	.	ASSRERIPNEKLF
TRBD2	TRBV11-2	13	.	ARSPQREGLGEHF
TRBD1	TRBV6-2/TRBV6-3	14	.	ASSFVGQEAMDTQY
.	TRBV25-1	13	many	ASAGTEIFGEKLF
.	TRBV12-3/TRBV12-4	14	many	ASSPSSPLGNQPQH
TRBD1	TRBV6-5	12	few	ASSYGTGVYEQY
TRBD1	TRBV7-9	16	.	SSSLYGRRDREAYVQY
.	TRBV5-6	12	once	VSSFRPGGEAAF
TRBD2	TRBV28	12	.	ASSPQAGDYEQY
.	TRBV4-2	12	many	ASSQGIALETQY
TRBD1	TRBV4-2	13	.	TSNPMTGMTGELF
.	TRBV12-3/TRBV12-4	10	medium-sized	ASSLRPGELF
.	TRBV4-2	10	.	ASREGGSPLH
.	TRBV28	10	once	ASGLKGYTQY
.	TRBV12-3/TRBV12-4	13	once	ASSLDRQTNQPQH
.	TRBV12-5	11	.	ASEEIGSYEQY